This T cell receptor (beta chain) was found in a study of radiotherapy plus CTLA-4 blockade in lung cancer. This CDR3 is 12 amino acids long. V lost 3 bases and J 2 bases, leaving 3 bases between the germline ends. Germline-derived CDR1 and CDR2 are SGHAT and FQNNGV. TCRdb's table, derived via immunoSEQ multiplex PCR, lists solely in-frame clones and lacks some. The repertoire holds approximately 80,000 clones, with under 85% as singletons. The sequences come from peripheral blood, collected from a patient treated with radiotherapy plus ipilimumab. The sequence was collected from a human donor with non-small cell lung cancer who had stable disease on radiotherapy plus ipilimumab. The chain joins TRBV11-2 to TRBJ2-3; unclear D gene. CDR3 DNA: TGTGCCAGCAGCTTTCACACAGATACGCAGTATTTT. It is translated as CASSFHTDTQYF.